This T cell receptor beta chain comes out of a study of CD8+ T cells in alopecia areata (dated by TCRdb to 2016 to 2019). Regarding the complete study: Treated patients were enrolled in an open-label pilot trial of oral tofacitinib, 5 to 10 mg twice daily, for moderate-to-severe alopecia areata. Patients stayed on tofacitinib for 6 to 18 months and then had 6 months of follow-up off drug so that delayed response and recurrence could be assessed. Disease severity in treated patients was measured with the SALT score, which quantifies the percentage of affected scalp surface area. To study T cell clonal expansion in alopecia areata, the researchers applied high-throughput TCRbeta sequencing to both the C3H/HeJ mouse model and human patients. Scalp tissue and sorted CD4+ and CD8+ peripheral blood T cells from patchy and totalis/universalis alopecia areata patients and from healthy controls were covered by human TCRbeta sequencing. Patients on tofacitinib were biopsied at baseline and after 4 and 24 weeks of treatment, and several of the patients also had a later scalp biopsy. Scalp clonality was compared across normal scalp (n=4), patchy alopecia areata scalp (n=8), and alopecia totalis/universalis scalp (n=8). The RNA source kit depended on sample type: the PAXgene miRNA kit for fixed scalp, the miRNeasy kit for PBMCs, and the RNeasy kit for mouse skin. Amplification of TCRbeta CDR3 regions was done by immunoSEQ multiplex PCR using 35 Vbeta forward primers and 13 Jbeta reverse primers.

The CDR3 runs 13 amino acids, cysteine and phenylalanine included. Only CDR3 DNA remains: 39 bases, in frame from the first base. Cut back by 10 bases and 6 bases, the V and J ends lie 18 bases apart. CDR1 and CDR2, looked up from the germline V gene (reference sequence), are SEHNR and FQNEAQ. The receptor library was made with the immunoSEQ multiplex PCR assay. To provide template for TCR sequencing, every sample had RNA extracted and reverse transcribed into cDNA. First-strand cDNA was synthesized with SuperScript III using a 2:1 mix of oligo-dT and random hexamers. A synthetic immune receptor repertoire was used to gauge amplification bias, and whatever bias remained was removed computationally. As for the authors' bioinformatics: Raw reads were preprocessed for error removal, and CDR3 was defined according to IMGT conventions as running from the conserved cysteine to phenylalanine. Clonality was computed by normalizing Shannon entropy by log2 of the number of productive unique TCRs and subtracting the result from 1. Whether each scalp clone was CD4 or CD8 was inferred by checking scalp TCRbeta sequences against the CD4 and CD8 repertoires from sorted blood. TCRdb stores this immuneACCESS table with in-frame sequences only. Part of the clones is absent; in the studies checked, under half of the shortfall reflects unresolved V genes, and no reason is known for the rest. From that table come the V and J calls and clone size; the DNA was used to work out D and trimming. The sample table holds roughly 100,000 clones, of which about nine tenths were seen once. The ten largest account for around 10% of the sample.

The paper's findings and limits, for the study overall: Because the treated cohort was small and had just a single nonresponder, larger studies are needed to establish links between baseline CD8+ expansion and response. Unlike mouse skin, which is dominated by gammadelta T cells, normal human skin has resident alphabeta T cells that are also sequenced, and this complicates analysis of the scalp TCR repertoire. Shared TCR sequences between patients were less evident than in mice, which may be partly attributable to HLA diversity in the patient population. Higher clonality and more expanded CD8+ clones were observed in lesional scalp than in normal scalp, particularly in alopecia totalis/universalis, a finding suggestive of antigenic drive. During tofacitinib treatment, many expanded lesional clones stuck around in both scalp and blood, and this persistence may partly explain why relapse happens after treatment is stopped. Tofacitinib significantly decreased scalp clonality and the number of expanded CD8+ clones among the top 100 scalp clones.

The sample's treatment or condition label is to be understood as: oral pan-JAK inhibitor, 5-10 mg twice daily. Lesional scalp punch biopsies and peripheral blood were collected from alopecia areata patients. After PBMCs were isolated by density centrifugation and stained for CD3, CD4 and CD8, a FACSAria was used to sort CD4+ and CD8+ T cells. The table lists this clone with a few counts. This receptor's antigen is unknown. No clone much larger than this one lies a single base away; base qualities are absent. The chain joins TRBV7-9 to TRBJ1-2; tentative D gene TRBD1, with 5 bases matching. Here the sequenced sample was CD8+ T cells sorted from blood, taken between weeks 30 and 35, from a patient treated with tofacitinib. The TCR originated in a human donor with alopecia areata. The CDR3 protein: CATLEDSWDGYTF. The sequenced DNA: TGTGCCACCCTAGAAGACAGTTGGGATGGCTACACCTTC.